The present T cell receptor (beta chain) was sequenced within a study of cytomegalovirus exposure and HLA in healthy donors. Across the whole study: HLA-typed donors contributed some 77 million unique TCRs, which were held in an early data release.

PCR employed 60 Vbeta and 13 Jbeta primers. Repertoires were generated with immunoSEQ multiplex PCR, while TCRdb's copy carries only in-frame clones and drops some. The sample includes some 100,000 clones, approximately 88% of them seen just once. Study results and limitations: Links to common viral pathogens appeared, in a later analysis, for several of the most significant clusters. The study recorded over 150 TCR beta chains that were cytomegalovirus-associated. Compared with the roughly 670-donor mean, an Asian-associated ancestry cluster reportedly had fewer N-insertions, according to a later analysis.

Remarks on this clone: Its matching antigen is unknown.

CDR1 MNHEY and CDR2 SMNVEV come from the germline V gene (reference sequence). The junction had 7 bases not matched to a gene; V was cut back by 4 bases and J by 5 bases. This CDR3 is built from 14 residues. The receptor was derived from a man aged 18 to 35 in good health and CMV-seronegative. Sequenced sample: PBMCs. V is TRBV27 and J is TRBJ2-7; 8 bases match TRBD1. CDR3 nucleotide sequence: TGTGCCAGCAGTTGCCAGGGGGCGAATCACGAGCAGTACTTC. Its protein is CASSCQGANHEQYF.